The 10 T cell receptor beta chains in this list originate from one sample, sequenced in a study of blood T cell repertoires in COVID-19. Clones were sequenced by immunoSEQ multiplex PCR, and TCRdb holds only the in-frame ones, with some missing. Among just under 150,000 clones listed, around nine tenths were seen once. The specimen sequenced was peripheral blood. All receptors derive from a woman between 45 and 65 years old with active or convalescent COVID-19.

The genes are TRBV9 and TRBJ1-2; 7 bases map to TRBD1. The CDR3 runs to 15 residues. V was clipped by 0 bases and J by 4 bases; unmatched bases: 6. Germline V lookup: CDR1 SGDLS, CDR2 YYNGEE. CDR3 amino acids: CASSVEDRRAYGYTF. CDR3 coding DNA: TGTGCCAGCAGCGTAGAGGACAGGCGGGCCTATGGCTACACCTTC.

The rearrangement uses TRBV6-2 or TRBV6-3 and TRBJ1-4; D call uncertain. This CDR3 has 14 residues. CDR1 and CDR2 from the germline V gene are MNHEY and SVGEGT. The ends were cut back, 0 bases at V and 8 bases at J, with 10 bases in the middle. This CDR3 is CASSYSGAKEKLFF. The CDR3 region has the DNA TGTGCCAGCAGTTACTCCGGAGCCAAGGAAAAACTGTTTTTT.

The chain joins TRBV5-4 to TRBJ1-4; no clear D gene. This CDR3 comprises 15 residues. Trimming stripped 1 base from V and 3 bases from J, with 10 bases between. Germline-derived CDR1 and CDR2 are SGHNT and YYREEE (reference sequence). The CDR3 nucleotides are TGTGCCAGCAGCTTGAACCAAGGAGCTAATGAAAAACTGTTTTTT. This codes for CASSLNQGANEKLFF. Supplemented by reference TRBV5-4 and TRBJ1-4, the full variable domain reads ETGVTQSPTHLIKTRGQQVTLRCSSQSGHNTVSWYQQALGQGPQFIFQYYREEENGRGNFPPRFSGLQFPNYSSELNVNALELDDSALYLCASSLNQGANEKLFFGSGTQLSVL.

The chain links TRBV19 to TRBJ2-1, with 10 bases fitting TRBD1. The CDR3 length is 13 residues. Germline V gene data show CDR1 as LNHDA and CDR2 as SQIVND (reference sequence). V lost 8 bases to trimming and J lost 5 bases; unmatched junction nucleotides: 3. CDR3 in DNA: TGTGCCAGTCGGGACAGGGGAGACAATGAGCAGTTCTTC. Encoded protein: CASRDRGDNEQFF. Full variable domain (rest looked up from reference TRBV19 and TRBJ2-1): DGGITQSPKYLFRKEGQNVTLSCEQNLNHDAMYWYRQDPGQGLRLIYYSQIVNDFQKGDIAEGYSVSREKKESFPLTVTSAQKNPTAFYLCASRDRGDNEQFFGPGTRLTVL.

This chain joins TRBV18 and TRBJ1-5, with 7 bases fitting TRBD1. The CDR3 extends over 15 amino acids. Germline lookup yields CDR1 KGHSH and CDR2 LQKENI. V was pared by 1 base and J by 4 bases, with 4 bases of the junction left unmatched. The CDR3 DNA follows: TGTGCCAGCTCACCACAGGGGGCGCTTAATCAGCCCCAGCATTTT. Residues: CASSPQGALNQPQHF.

The genes are TRBV11-2 and TRBJ1-5; TRBD1 aligns across 7 bases. V was clipped by 3 bases and J by 1 base; unmatched bases: 0. The germline V gene encodes CDR1 SGHAT and CDR2 FQNNGV. The CDR3 runs 14 residues. CDR3 bases: TGTGCCAGCAGCTTGGGACAGAGCAATCAGCCCCAGCATTTT. Its translation: CASSLGQSNQPQHF.

The rearrangement links TRBV28 to TRBJ1-5; a possible D gene is TRBD1 (5 bases). V was clipped by 1 base and J by 7 bases, with 14 bases between them. This CDR3 contains 15 residues. CDR1 MDHEN and CDR2 SYDVKM come from the germline V gene. For the CDR3, the DNA is TGTGCCAGCAGTTTATCTATGGGGGGAGGGCAGCCCCAGCATTTT. Its translation is CASSLSMGGGQPQHF.

This chain links TRBV3-1 (or the pseudogene TRBV3-2) with TRBJ2-6, with D perhaps TRBD2 (6 bases). The length of the CDR3 is 17 residues. V shed 2 bases and J shed 0 bases, with 11 bases lying between them. Germline V gives CDR1 LGHDT, CDR2 YNNKEL (reference sequence). The CDR3 loop reads CASSQRGSFSGANVLTF. The CDR3 DNA reads as TGTGCCAGCAGCCAACGGGGGAGCTTCTCTGGGGCCAACGTCCTGACTTTC.

Here the CDR3 DNA reads TGTGCCAGCAGTGTCGGTGGAGGGGAGACAGATACGCAGTATTTT. Its protein is CASSVGGGETDTQYF. The chain joins TRBV25-1 to TRBJ2-3; D is possibly TRBD2 (6 bases). CDR3 size: 15 residues. V lost 4 bases to trimming and J lost 3 bases, with 14 bases between them. The germline gives CDR1 MGHDK, CDR2 SYGVNS.

This clone was observed a single time. The chain combines TRBV7-2 with TRBJ2-7; a weak D match, TRBD1 (7 bases). This CDR3 region has 15 residues. Germline V CDR1 and CDR2: SGHTA, FQGNSA. V lost 5 bases and J 2 bases, leaving 16 bases between the germline ends. CDR3 region: CASSPGGGYPYEQYF. The CDR3 DNA is TGTGCCAGCAGCCCCGGAGGGGGCTACCCCTACGAGCAGTACTTC.